This T cell receptor (beta chain) comes out of a study of vaccination effects on CD4 cells after COVID-19. Germline V lookup: CDR1 SGHKS, CDR2 YYEKEE (reference sequence). V trimming: 4 bases; J trimming: 1 base; junction bases outside the gene matches: 4. The CDR3 is 14 residues long. Notes on this clone: Its antigen is not identified.

Assay used: immunoSEQ multiplex PCR; TCRdb lists only in-frame clones, some missing. The repertoire consists of nearly 45,000 clones, with approximately 70% occurring once and the leading ten covering about 31%. Using viral peptide pools, the ViraFEST assay grew out antigen-specific CD4+ T cells prior to sequencing. Following 10 days of culture, CD4+ T cells were isolated. SARS-CoV-2 infection was confirmed by PCR in the person between March and December 2020. Replacing half the medium with IL-2 medium was done on days 3 and 7. The chain recombines TRBV5-5 with TRBJ2-5, with 7 bases lining up with TRBD2. The sequences come from CD4+ T cells from PBMCs cultured with a peptide pool, collected before COVID-19 vaccination. The clonotype was recovered from a human donor who had a prior SARS-CoV-2 infection. The CDR3 loop reads CASSRRGIQETQYF. The CDR3 region has the DNA TGTGCCAGCAGCAGGCGGGGGATCCAAGAGACCCAGTACTTC.